The rows below give T cell receptor beta chains drawn from one sample of a study of cytomegalovirus exposure and HLA in healthy donors. Produced via immunoSEQ multiplex PCR; TCRdb's table is partial and in-frame only. Of fewer than 200,000 clones in the sample, about 72% were seen once. The sample was PBMCs. All receptors come from a girl between 5 and 17 years old in good health and CMV-seronegative. Both conserved end residues are part of each CDR3. The D gene is left open where the match is weak. Size is omitted from some rows. Given values are once, few, many or a class for expanded clones.

j_call: TRBJ1-1; clone_size: .; v_call: TRBV5-5; d_call: TRBD1; cdr3_nt: TGTGCCAGCAGCTTTGGACAGGGAAGTTTAAACACTGAAGCTTTCTTT; cdr3_aa: CASSFGQGSLNTEAFF
j_call: TRBJ1-4; clone_size: .; v_call: TRBV15; d_call: .; cdr3_nt: TGTGCCACCAGGGAACAGTATAATGAAAAACTGTTTTTT; cdr3_aa: CATREQYNEKLFF
j_call: TRBJ2-1; clone_size: once; v_call: TRBV9; d_call: .; cdr3_nt: TGTGCCAGCAGCGTAGCGGGGAGTTACAATGAGCAGTTCTTC; cdr3_aa: CASSVAGSYNEQFF
j_call: TRBJ1-5; clone_size: few; v_call: TRBV4-2; d_call: .; cdr3_nt: TGTGCCAGCAGCCCACAAGATGCTCAGCCCCAGCATTTT; cdr3_aa: CASSPQDAQPQHF
j_call: TRBJ1-6; clone_size: .; v_call: TRBV10-3; d_call: .; cdr3_nt: TGTGCCATCAGTTTACAGACTAATTCACCCCTCCACTTT; cdr3_aa: CAISLQTNSPLHF
j_call: TRBJ2-3; clone_size: .; v_call: TRBV10-1; d_call: .; cdr3_nt: TGCGCCAGCAGTGAGTCCGGACACTTCACAGATACGCAGTATTTT; cdr3_aa: CASSESGHFTDTQYF
j_call: TRBJ2-7; clone_size: .; v_call: TRBV6-1; d_call: TRBD2; cdr3_nt: TGTGCCAGCAGTGAAAGGCGGGGGGCCTCCTACGAGCAGTACTTC; cdr3_aa: CASSERRGASYEQYF
j_call: TRBJ2-1; clone_size: .; v_call: TRBV19; d_call: TRBD2; cdr3_nt: TGTGCCAGTAGTAGATTAGCGGGGGTCTCCTACAATGAGCAGTTCTTC; cdr3_aa: CASSRLAGVSYNEQFF
j_call: TRBJ1-5; clone_size: .; v_call: TRBV5-6; d_call: .; cdr3_nt: TGTGCCAGCAGCTTGGAGAGGTCGGGGAATCAGCCCCAGCATTTT; cdr3_aa: CASSLERSGNQPQHF
j_call: TRBJ1-5; clone_size: .; v_call: TRBV7-9; d_call: TRBD1; cdr3_nt: TGTGCCAGCAGTCCAATACAGGGGGCGCGGCCCCAGCATTTT; cdr3_aa: CASSPIQGARPQHF
j_call: TRBJ2-2; clone_size: .; v_call: TRBV15; d_call: TRBD1; cdr3_nt: TGTGCCACCAGCGCTCAGGGGGCGCGGAACACCGGGGAGCTGTTTTTT; cdr3_aa: CATSAQGARNTGELFF
j_call: TRBJ2-1; clone_size: few; v_call: TRBV9; d_call: .; cdr3_nt: TGTGCCAGCAGCGTAGGGACACCTTCGGTGAATGAGCAGTTCTTC; cdr3_aa: CASSVGTPSVNEQFF
j_call: TRBJ2-7; clone_size: few; v_call: TRBV5-5; d_call: .; cdr3_nt: TGTGCCAGCAGCCCCTTGGGGGCCCAAACCTACGAGCAGTACTTC; cdr3_aa: CASSPLGAQTYEQYF
j_call: TRBJ2-1; clone_size: .; v_call: TRBV2; d_call: TRBD1; cdr3_nt: TGTGCCAGCAGTGCACGCCGGGACAGGGCGAGCGATGAGCAGTTCTTC; cdr3_aa: CASSARRDRASDEQFF
j_call: TRBJ2-7; clone_size: .; v_call: TRBV9; d_call: TRBD1; cdr3_nt: TGTGCCAGCAGCCCCCAAGGGACAGGGGTTTACGAGCAGTACTTC; cdr3_aa: CASSPQGTGVYEQYF
j_call: TRBJ1-1; clone_size: .; v_call: TRBV9; d_call: .; cdr3_nt: TGTGCCAGCAGCGTAGGGGCCATGAACACTGAAGCTTTCTTT; cdr3_aa: CASSVGAMNTEAFF
j_call: TRBJ2-1; clone_size: .; v_call: TRBV9; d_call: .; cdr3_nt: TGTGCCAGCAGCCCCGCGCAGGGAGGTGAGCAGTTCTTC; cdr3_aa: CASSPAQGGEQFF
j_call: TRBJ2-7; clone_size: .; v_call: TRBV5-3; d_call: TRBD1; cdr3_nt: TGTGCCCCATCCCGACAGGGTATAGCTCTAAGCTACGAGCAGTACTTC; cdr3_aa: CAPSRQGIALSYEQYF
j_call: TRBJ2-1; clone_size: .; v_call: TRBV4-1; d_call: .; cdr3_nt: TGCGCCAGCAGCCAATGGGGGTTTGGGGACTCGCCCCCCAATGAGCAGTTCTTC; cdr3_aa: CASSQWGFGDSPPNEQFF
j_call: TRBJ2-5; clone_size: .; v_call: TRBV28; d_call: TRBD2; cdr3_nt: TGTGCCAGCAGCATTCTAGCGGGGTGGCAAGAGACCCAGTACTTC; cdr3_aa: CASSILAGWQETQYF
j_call: TRBJ2-2; clone_size: .; v_call: TRBV5-1; d_call: .; cdr3_nt: TGCGCCAGCAGCTTGGTTTCAGGAGGCAGGGAGCTGTTTTTT; cdr3_aa: CASSLVSGGRELFF
j_call: TRBJ1-2; clone_size: .; v_call: TRBV4-1; d_call: .; cdr3_nt: TGCGCCAGCAGCCAAGACAGGGAATATGGCTACACCTTC; cdr3_aa: CASSQDREYGYTF
j_call: TRBJ1-5; clone_size: few; v_call: TRBV4-1; d_call: .; cdr3_nt: TGCGCCAGCAGCCAAGTCCGGGGAAGCAATCAGCCCCAGCATTTT; cdr3_aa: CASSQVRGSNQPQHF
j_call: TRBJ1-5; clone_size: .; v_call: TRBV2; d_call: .; cdr3_nt: TGTGCCAGCAGTGCCCGGTGGAGGCCCCAGCATTTT; cdr3_aa: CASSARWRPQHF
j_call: TRBJ1-5; clone_size: .; v_call: TRBV27; d_call: .; cdr3_nt: TGTGCCAGCAGTTTCCGCGGGCCGAATAGCAATCAGCCCCAGCATTTT; cdr3_aa: CASSFRGPNSNQPQHF
j_call: TRBJ1-1; clone_size: .; v_call: TRBV12-5; d_call: TRBD1; cdr3_nt: TGTGCTAGCTTACAGGGGGCGAGCAACACTGAAGCTTTCTTT; cdr3_aa: CASLQGASNTEAFF
j_call: TRBJ2-7; clone_size: .; v_call: TRBV6-6; d_call: TRBD1; cdr3_nt: TGTGCCAGCAGCCCCGGGACAGGGGGTTCCTACGAGCAGTACTTC; cdr3_aa: CASSPGTGGSYEQYF
j_call: TRBJ1-6; clone_size: once; v_call: TRBV5-5; d_call: .; cdr3_nt: TGTGCCAGCAGCTTACAGACAGGAGTCAATTCACCCCTCCACTTT; cdr3_aa: CASSLQTGVNSPLHF
j_call: TRBJ2-3; clone_size: .; v_call: TRBV7-9; d_call: .; cdr3_nt: TGTGCCGCTTCGGGGGCGGGGGTGACAGATACGCAGTATTTT; cdr3_aa: CAASGAGVTDTQYF
j_call: TRBJ2-7; clone_size: few; v_call: TRBV7-9; d_call: .; cdr3_nt: TGTGCCAGCAGCTTAGGCTGGGACCGCGGGATCTCCTACGAGCAGTACTTC; cdr3_aa: CASSLGWDRGISYEQYF
j_call: TRBJ2-3; clone_size: .; v_call: TRBV7-9; d_call: .; cdr3_nt: TGTGCCAGCAACCTTCTTCCCAGGCTCTCGAGCACAGATACGCAGTATTTT; cdr3_aa: CASNLLPRLSSTDTQYF
j_call: TRBJ2-5; clone_size: .; v_call: TRBV2; d_call: TRBD2; cdr3_nt: TGTGCCAGCAGTAAAGAGAGCGGGGGCCTCGGTGAGACCCAGTACTTC; cdr3_aa: CASSKESGGLGETQYF
j_call: TRBJ2-7; clone_size: .; v_call: TRBV5-1; d_call: TRBD2; cdr3_nt: TGCGCCAGCAGCGGCAGCGGGGGGCTGAGCTCCTACGAGCAGTACTTC; cdr3_aa: CASSGSGGLSSYEQYF
j_call: TRBJ2-5; clone_size: .; v_call: TRBV5-1; d_call: .; cdr3_nt: TGCGCCAGCAGCCCGGGACAAACAGAAAGGACCCAGTACTTC; cdr3_aa: CASSPGQTERTQYF
j_call: TRBJ2-7; clone_size: .; v_call: TRBV6-5; d_call: TRBD1; cdr3_nt: TGTGCCAGCAGCAAACCGGGACAGGGGGCGAGAAAGCAGTACTTC; cdr3_aa: CASSKPGQGARKQYF
j_call: TRBJ2-7; clone_size: few; v_call: TRBV5-4; d_call: TRBD2; cdr3_nt: TGTGCCAGCAGCTTGGGGGGACTAGCGGGGGCCTACGAGCAGTACTTC; cdr3_aa: CASSLGGLAGAYEQYF
j_call: TRBJ2-5; clone_size: few; v_call: TRBV2; d_call: TRBD1; cdr3_nt: TGTGCCAGCAGGGGACAGCCAGGAGAGACCCAGTACTTC; cdr3_aa: CASRGQPGETQYF
j_call: TRBJ2-7; clone_size: .; v_call: TRBV9; d_call: TRBD1; cdr3_nt: TGTGCCAGCAGCCCCGGGAGGACAGGGGCGACCTACGAGCAGTACTTC; cdr3_aa: CASSPGRTGATYEQYF
j_call: TRBJ1-1; clone_size: .; v_call: TRBV7-3; d_call: TRBD1; cdr3_nt: TGTGCCAGCAGCTTAAAGGCAGGGGGTGACACTGAAGCTTTCTTT; cdr3_aa: CASSLKAGGDTEAFF
j_call: TRBJ1-5; clone_size: .; v_call: TRBV19; d_call: TRBD1; cdr3_nt: TGTGCCAGTAGTATAGCCAGAGGACAGGGTGGTCAGCCCCAGCATTTT; cdr3_aa: CASSIARGQGGQPQHF
j_call: TRBJ2-7; clone_size: .; v_call: TRBV29-1; d_call: TRBD1; cdr3_nt: TGCAGCACCAGGGGGCTTAACAACGAGCAGTACTTC; cdr3_aa: CSTRGLNNEQYF
j_call: TRBJ1-2; clone_size: .; v_call: TRBV2; d_call: .; cdr3_nt: TGTGCCAGCAGTGAACTACAGGGTAGTGGCTACACCTTC; cdr3_aa: CASSELQGSGYTF
j_call: TRBJ1-5; clone_size: .; v_call: TRBV7-9; d_call: .; cdr3_nt: TGTGCCAGCACCCAGTCCTTCGCGGGGCAGCCCCAGCATTTT; cdr3_aa: CASTQSFAGQPQHF
j_call: TRBJ2-5; clone_size: .; v_call: TRBV5-1; d_call: TRBD2; cdr3_nt: TGCGCCAGCAGCTTGGGAGGTCAGGCGGGGGTTGTGGAGACCCAGTACTTC; cdr3_aa: CASSLGGQAGVVETQYF